These 20 T cell receptor beta chains share one sample of origin, sequenced in a study of T cells in Graves' hyperthyroidism and ophthalmopathy. From RNA transcripts, TCR beta CDR3 regions were amplified. The TCR CDR3 was amplified in a first-round RT-PCR using the HTBI primer set. Using its own MiXCR run on the multiplex PCR reads, TCRdb lists one record per CDR3 protein. The data show around 300,000 distinct CDR3 sequences, about 15% seen once. Sequencing used blood. These receptor sequences come from a woman aged 45-65 years with Graves' hyperthyroidism that later progressed to Graves' ophthalmopathy.

In this sample, this clonotype turned up many times. The chain couples TRBV20-1 to TRBJ2-1, with D possibly matching TRBD1 (5 bases). V gave up 0 bases and J gave up 3 bases, with 9 bases separating them. CDR1 and CDR2 from the germline V gene are DFQATT and SNEGSKA (reference sequence). The CDR3 covers 14 residues. For the CDR3, the DNA is TGCAGTGCTAGAGAAACGCAGGGCTACAATGAGCAGTTCTTC. It yields the protein CSARETQGYNEQFF.

This clonotype occurred many times. V usage is TRBV6-1 and J usage is TRBJ1-2, with D unclear. V was trimmed by 5 bases and J by 2 bases, leaving 9 bases between them. This CDR3 region has 13 residues. CDR1 MNHNS and CDR2 SASEGT come from the germline V gene. The CDR3 nucleotides are TGTGCCAGCAGTCCTTTGAGCAACTATGGCTACACCTTC. The encoded protein is CASSPLSNYGYTF.

The genes are TRBV6-2 or TRBV6-3 and TRBJ2-7; 11 nucleotides line up with TRBD1. CDR1 is MNHEY, CDR2 SVGEGT, per germline. This CDR3 has 15 amino acids. V shed 6 bases, J shed 5 bases, and the junction held 9 bases outside the gene matches. CDR3 sequence: CASRSGTGGIDEQYF. The CDR3 bases are TGTGCCAGCAGGTCGGGGACAGGGGGTATCGACGAGCAGTACTTC.

This clonotype was counted only a few times. J is TRBJ2-7 and V is TRBV20-1; D remains ambiguous. V shed 7 bases and J shed 0 bases, with 10 bases lying between them. The CDR3 runs 12 residues. CDR1 and CDR2 from the germline V gene are DFQATT and SNEGSKA (reference sequence). CDR3 amino acids: CSGVGNSYEQYF. In DNA form, the CDR3 reads TGCAGTGGAGTGGGAAACTCCTACGAGCAGTACTTC.

Ten or more counts support this clonotype. This chain uses TRBV5-1 with TRBJ1-1, with D uncertain. CDR3 length: 17 amino acids. The germline V and J ends were trimmed by 0 bases and 7 bases, with 22 bases remaining between them. Germline CDR1 SGHRS, CDR2 YFSETQ. This CDR3 is CASSLGHGPGLMIEAFF. In DNA, the CDR3 is TGCGCCAGCAGCTTGGGCCATGGGCCCGGTCTAATGATTGAAGCTTTCTTT. The full variable domain, completed using reference TRBV5-1 and TRBJ1-1, is KAGVTQTPRYLIKTRGQQVTLSCSPISGHRSVSWYQQTPGQGLQFLFEYFSETQRNKGNFPGRFSGRQFSNSRSEMNVSTLELGDSALYLCASSLGHGPGLMIEAFFGQGTRLTVV.

This clonotype has at least ten counts. This chain connects TRBV3-1 to TRBJ2-7; tentative D call: TRBD2 (5 bases). The V end lost 4 bases, the J end lost 2 bases, and 9 bases lay between the germline ends. Germline V gene lookup returns CDR1 LGHDT and CDR2 YNNKEL (reference sequence). The CDR3 contains 13 residues. The CDR3 nucleotides read TGTGCCAGCAGCCCAACAGCGGCCTACGAGCAGTACTTC. This codes for CASSPTAAYEQYF.

This clonotype was found many times. The CDR3 region has the DNA TGTGCCAGCAGCTCCGAGGGTTCCAGCGACAACTCCTACGAGCAGTACTTC. Its protein product is CASSSEGSSDNSYEQYF. The chain uses TRBV11-2 and TRBJ2-7; the D gene is possibly TRBD2 (5 bases). The CDR3 loop spans 17 amino acids. Germline CDR1 and CDR2: SGHAT and FQNNGV. The germline V and J ends were trimmed by 4 bases and 0 bases, with 19 bases remaining between them.

Turning to this clonotype: It may be a read error: a sequence one base away is much more abundant. The chain is built from TRBV29-1 and TRBJ2-1, with TRBD2 matching 11 bases. The germline gives CDR1 SQVTM, CDR2 ANQGSEA. This CDR3 region has 13 residues. The CDR3 DNA sequence: TGCAGCGTTGCTCCTAGCGGGAGGAATGGGCAGTTCTTC. It is translated as CSVAPSGRNGQFF.

This clonotype was found many times. The junction differs from germline at one of its ends, possibly a read error. The V gene is TRBV20-1, the J gene TRBJ2-7; D may be TRBD1 (6 bases). The CDR3 is 14 residues long. Germline V gives CDR1 DFQATT, CDR2 SNEGSKA (reference sequence). The CDR3 region is CSARGLGQIYEQYF. In nucleotides, the CDR3 is TGCAGTGCAAGAGGGTTGGGACAAATCTACGAGCAGTACTTC.

Many counts were recorded for this clonotype. The V call is TRBV2, the J call TRBJ1-1; unclear D gene. Per germline, CDR1 SNHLY and CDR2 FYNNEI. This CDR3 region has 12 residues. V lost 2 bases to trimming and J lost 6 bases, with 7 bases between them. The CDR3 sequence: CASSEQESEAFF. The CDR3, as DNA: TGTGCCAGCAGTGAACAGGAGTCTGAAGCTTTCTTT.

This clonotype showed up many times. The rearrangement joins TRBV28 to TRBJ1-2; 7 nucleotides agree with TRBD1. CDR1 and CDR2 from the germline V gene are MDHEN and SYDVKM. V gave up 4 bases and J gave up 7 bases; unmatched junction bases: 0. CDR3 length: 11 residues. Written as DNA, the CDR3 is TGTGCCAGCAGTTCAGGGGGTGGCTACACCTTC. This gives the protein CASSSGGGYTF.

This clonotype was seen a few times. The J gene is TRBJ2-2, the V gene TRBV14, with 10 nucleotides matching TRBD1. Germline CDR1 is SGHDN and CDR2 is FVKESK. This CDR3 region has 17 residues. J gave up 5 bases and V 4 bases, and 10 bases lay outside the gene matches. CDR3 loop: CASSPGRQGARTGELFF. In nucleotides, the CDR3 is TGTGCCAGCAGCCCCGGGCGACAGGGGGCGCGAACCGGGGAGCTGTTTTTT.

This clonotype occurred many times. J is TRBJ2-7 and V is TRBV9; TRBD2 matches at 8 bases. The germline gives CDR1 SGDLS, CDR2 YYNGEE. CDR3 length equals 14 residues. V was clipped by 2 bases and J by 2 bases; unmatched bases: 3. This CDR3 is CASSVSGGPYEQYF. The DNA for the CDR3 is TGTGCCAGCAGCGTCTCGGGAGGGCCCTACGAGCAGTACTTC.

The genes are TRBV28 and TRBJ1-4; no definite D call. The CDR3 is 13 residues long. The germline V gene has CDR1 MDHEN and CDR2 SYDVKM. V lost 9 bases to trimming and J lost 2 bases, with 10 bases between them. This CDR3 is CASRVATNEKLFF. The CDR3 region has the DNA TGTGCCAGTAGAGTAGCTACTAATGAAAAACTGTTTTTT.

This clonotype has ten or more counts. This sequence joins TRBV7-3 and TRBJ2-1; TRBD2 might be the D (5 bases). CDR3 length: 14 amino acids. Germline lookup yields CDR1 SGHTA and CDR2 FQGTGA. V gave up 0 bases and J gave up 12 bases, with 15 bases separating them. The CDR3 here is CASSLTSQTNVQFF. CDR3 nucleotides: TGTGCCAGCAGCTTAACGAGTCAGACTAACGTGCAGTTCTTC.

As for this clonotype: Without the conserved terminal phenylalanine or tryptophan, this CDR3 likely stems from a read error. The chain couples TRBV20-1 to TRBJ2-2; no definite D call. The CDR3 length is 15 residues. The ends were cut back, 0 bases at V and 1 base at J, with 9 bases in the middle. Germline assignment: CDR1 DFQATT and CDR2 SNEGSKA (reference sequence). In DNA form, the CDR3 reads TGCAGTGCTAGAGATTACAGCTTGAACACCGGGGAGCTGTTTTCT. Translation: CSARDYSLNTGELFS.

This clonotype was seen many times. The V and J genes are TRBV20-1 and TRBJ2-1; a possible D gene is TRBD2 (6 bases). This CDR3 has 11 amino acids. Germline CDR1 DFQATT, CDR2 SNEGSKA (reference sequence). The V end was cut by 8 bases, the J end by 7 bases, with 12 bases between. The CDR3 bases are TGCAGTCCCAAGAGCGGGAATGAGCAGTTCTTC. This translates into CSPKSGNEQFF.

There are many counts of this clonotype. The chain couples TRBV20-1 to TRBJ2-5, with 12 nucleotides matching TRBD2. Trimming cost V 3 bases and J 6 bases; bases outside gene matches: 2. Germline CDR1 and CDR2: DFQATT and SNEGSKA (reference sequence). The CDR3 is 13 amino acids. The CDR3 coding sequence is TGCAGTGCTAGCCGGACTAGCGGGAAGACCCAGTACTTC. This codes for CSASRTSGKTQYF.

The chain has TRBV7-8 and TRBJ1-6; TRBD1 matches 7 bases. Germline CDR1 and CDR2: SGHVS and FQNEAQ. Trimming removed 5 bases from V and 5 bases from J; junction bases left unmatched: 9. This CDR3 contains 16 residues. The DNA of the CDR3 is TGTGCCAGCAGCCTTCCGACAGGGTCGCATAATTCACCCCTCCACTTT. This codes for CASSLPTGSHNSPLHF. The full variable domain, with the rest looked up from reference TRBV7-8 and TRBJ1-6, is GAGVSQSPRYKVAKRGQDVALRCDPISGHVSLFWYQQALGQGPEFLTYFQNEAQLDKSGLPSDRFFAERPEGSVSTLKIQRTQQEDSAVYLCASSLPTGSHNSPLHFGNGTRLTVT.

The rearrangement links TRBV29-1 to TRBJ2-2, with TRBD1 matching 8 bases. With V trimmed by 7 bases and J by 7 bases, 14 bases remained unmatched. The CDR3 sequence is 15 residues long. From germline, CDR1 is SQVTM and CDR2 ANQGSEA. This CDR3 is CSAKRDRQGGGELFF. The CDR3, as DNA: TGCAGCGCAAAAAGGGACAGGCAAGGAGGCGGGGAGCTGTTTTTT.